This TCR beta chain originates from a study of PD-L1 blockade in urothelial cancer. The wider study: Blood-derived samples held a median approximately 140,000 T cells.

This CDR3 has 15 amino acids. The V segment lost 5 bases and the J segment 7 bases; nucleotides outside the gene matches: 9. Germline V lookup: CDR1 SGHRS, CDR2 YFSETQ. Using immunoSEQ multiplex PCR, the repertoire was profiled, and TCRdb retains in-frame clones only, with some absent. The sample lists around 120,000 clones; approximately 85% were seen once. The rearrangement uses TRBV5-1 and TRBJ1-4, with 9 bases matching TRBD1. This receptor was taken from a middle-aged man with urothelial cancer. This material consisted of PBMCs, taken around atezolizumab (anti-PD-L1) treatment. The CDR3 DNA sequence: TGCGCCAGCAGTCAGTCCGGGACAGGGTCTGAAAAACTGTTTTTT. It translates to CASSQSGTGSEKLFF.